The 5 T cell receptor beta chains presented below share a single source sample, sequenced in a study of T-cell reconstitution after alpha-beta-depleted transplantation in children. For TCRbeta, the library was prepared with unique molecular identifiers. TCRdb independently ran MiXCR on the PCR reads; one entry per CDR3 protein. Here the sample spans around 680,000 distinct CDR3 sequences, around 17% being singletons. Sample: PBMCs from the stem cell graft donor, taken from the stem cell graft. All receptors come from a human donor who donated a stem cell graft to a child with acute myeloid leukemia.

V gene TRBV10-3 combines with J gene TRBJ2-3, with D maybe TRBD2 (7 bases). The CDR3 contains 13 residues. The V end was cut by 10 bases, the J end by 2 bases, with 13 bases between. Germline V gene lookup returns CDR1 ENHRY and CDR2 SYGVKD. CDR3 in amino acids: CATKAGATDTQYF. In nucleotides, the CDR3 is TGTGCCACCAAGGCGGGGGCCACAGATACGCAGTATTTT.

This clonotype appeared a few times. The chain employs TRBV12-3 or TRBV12-4 and TRBJ1-2, with D possibly being TRBD1 (5 bases). The CDR3 has 14 residues. V was clipped by 2 bases and J by 4 bases, with 11 bases between them. The CDR3 sequence is CASSLKGTGYGYTF. The CDR3 bases are TGTGCCAGCAGTTTAAAGGGAACAGGCTATGGCTACACCTTC.

To note about this clonotype: A read error may account for a junction end that differs from germline. The J gene is TRBJ1-5, the V gene TRBV3-1, with 12 bases matching TRBD1. Germline CDR1 and CDR2: LGHDT and YNNKEL (reference sequence). The length of the CDR3 is 19 residues. CDR3 amino acids: CTSSLGQGATLGGNQPQHF. The CDR3 coding sequence is TGTACCAGCAGCCTGGGACAGGGGGCAACGTTGGGTGGCAATCAGCCCCAGCATTTT.

This clonotype was seen ten or more times. The rearrangement links TRBV29-1 to TRBJ2-2, with D hard to call. The CDR3 loop spans 17 amino acids. Between the trimmed V and J ends, which lost 6 bases and 0 bases, there was a span of 20 bases. Looked up from germline, CDR1 is SQVTM and CDR2 is ANQGSEA. The CDR3 here is CSVQRQPSSANTGELFF. The DNA for the CDR3 is TGCAGCGTCCAGAGGCAGCCATCATCCGCGAACACCGGGGAGCTGTTTTTT.

This clonotype came up many times. This chain joins TRBV7-9 and TRBJ1-5; D remains ambiguous. The germline V and J ends were trimmed by 2 bases and 7 bases, with 6 bases remaining between them. The length of the CDR3 is 12 residues. Germline CDR1 is SEHNR and CDR2 is FQNEAQ (reference sequence). CDR3 loop: CASSLMGQPQHF. CDR3 DNA sequence: TGTGCCAGCAGCTTAATGGGGCAGCCCCAGCATTTT. The full variable domain, in which reference TRBV7-9 and TRBJ1-5 provide the parts outside the CDR3, is DTGVSQNPRHKITKRGQNVTFRCDPISEHNRLYWYRQTLGQGPEFLTYFQNEAQLEKSRLLSDRFSAERPKGSFSTLEIQRTEQGDSAMYLCASSLMGQPQHFGDGTRLSIL.